This TCR beta chain was captured in a study of T-cell reconstitution after alpha-beta-depleted transplantation in children. Study results and caveats: Several hundred graft clones that had expanded were reportedly the source of alpha-beta T cells about two months after transplant. One year post-transplant, T-cell counts and diversity were largely derived from T cells produced anew. Elevated TCRbeta diversity at day 60 was traced, in some patients, to surviving recipient T cells and thymic progenitors.

Trimming removed 3 bases from V and 5 bases from J, with 10 bases in between. The CDR3 runs 13 residues. Unique molecular identifiers featured in how the TCRbeta library was prepared. TCRdb re-called the PCR reads through MiXCR, storing one row per CDR3 protein. The data contain nearly 350,000 distinct CDR3 sequences, 15% to 20% of them singletons. This clonotype showed up many times. Its antigen is still unknown. The clonotype comes from a male patient under 10 years old who had a stem cell transplant for acute lymphoblastic leukemia, so the T cells may come from the graft donor. Specimen: PBMCs, mostly from graft donor cells, collected 360 days after TCRalphabeta/CD19-depleted stem cell transplant. The rearrangement joins TRBV12-3 or TRBV12-4 to TRBJ1-2; D is possibly TRBD1 (6 bases). CDR3 region: CASSFDRSYGYTF. The CDR3 nucleotides are TGTGCCAGCAGTTTCGACAGGTCTTATGGCTACACCTTC.